The 24 T cell receptor beta chains below were found in one sample sequenced in a study of cytomegalovirus exposure and HLA in healthy donors. PCR used 60 Vbeta primers and 13 Jbeta primers. The data were produced by immunoSEQ multiplex PCR, yet TCRdb's version contains in-frame clones alone and is incomplete. The sample includes 100,000 or so clones, about 80% seen only once; the top ten take 4% to 5.5%. Sequenced material: PBMCs. The receptor source for this set is a young man in good health and CMV-seropositive.

The rearrangement uses TRBV27 and TRBJ2-1, with 9 positions matching TRBD1. The CDR3 has 17 residues. Germline V lookup: CDR1 MNHEY, CDR2 SMNVEV (reference sequence). Trimming at V came to 5 bases and at J to 2 bases, leaving 10 bases not matched to a gene. CDR3 DNA sequence: TGTGCCAGCAGTCTCCCGACAGGGGGGGGTACCTACAATGAGCAGTTCTTC. Translated: CASSLPTGGGTYNEQFF.

The chain employs TRBV7-2 and TRBJ2-1; TRBD1 is a possible D gene (5 bases). CDR3 size: 13 residues. Germline loops: CDR1 SGHTA, CDR2 FQGNSA. V was trimmed by 2 bases and J by 3 bases, leaving 5 bases between them. The chain's CDR3 is CASSLTGYNEQFF. The CDR3 DNA reads TGTGCCAGCAGCTTAACAGGCTACAATGAGCAGTTCTTC. The full variable domain, with the rest looked up from reference TRBV7-2 and TRBJ2-1, is GAGVSQSPSNKVTEKGKDVELRCDPISGHTALYWYRQSLGQGLEFLIYFQGNSAPDKSGLPSDRFSAERTGGSVSTLTIQRTQQEDSAVYLCASSLTGYNEQFFGPGTRLTVL.

As regards this clone: Other nucleotide sequences from this sample produce the same CDR3. This chain links TRBV27 with TRBJ1-5; perhaps TRBD1 as D (6 bases). Germline V CDR1 and CDR2: MNHEY, SMNVEV (reference sequence). This CDR3 has 15 amino acids. V was clipped by 0 bases and J by 5 bases, with 11 bases between them. CDR3 sequence: CASSLSPGDHQPQHF. The CDR3 nucleotides read TGTGCCAGCAGTTTATCTCCAGGGGATCATCAGCCCCAGCATTTT.

The chain combines TRBV7-8 with TRBJ2-7, with a weak D call TRBD2 (6 bases). This CDR3 comprises 16 residues. Between the trimmed V and J ends, which lost 8 bases and 0 bases, there was a span of 20 bases. In germline, CDR1 is SGHVS, CDR2 FQNEAQ. CDR3 sequence reads: CASYHGRRGSSYEQYF. The CDR3 nucleotides are TGTGCCAGCTACCACGGTCGGCGGGGTAGCTCCTACGAGCAGTACTTC.

The rearrangement joins TRBV9 to TRBJ1-6, with D possibly matching TRBD1 (5 bases). The V end was cut by 2 bases, the J end by 8 bases, with 17 bases between. From germline, CDR1 is SGDLS and CDR2 YYNGEE. The CDR3 sequence is 16 residues long. The CDR3 sequence: CASSVGPPGTYSPLHF. The DNA of the CDR3 is TGTGCCAGCAGCGTGGGTCCCCCGGGGACTTATTCACCCCTCCACTTT.

J is TRBJ1-3 and V is TRBV4-2; D not resolved. V lost 4 bases and J 2 bases, leaving 9 bases between the germline ends. Germline CDR1 LGHNA, CDR2 YNFKEQ. This CDR3 is 14 amino acids long. The CDR3 DNA sequence: TGTGCCAGCAGCCCCCGCGCTCCTGGAAACACCATATATTTT. Amino acids: CASSPRAPGNTIYF.

The genes are TRBV4-1 and TRBJ2-7, with D possibly TRBD1 on 5 matching bases. This CDR3 is built from 16 residues. Germline loops: CDR1 MGHRA, CDR2 YSYEKL. V was pared by 4 bases and J by 2 bases, with 18 bases between. In DNA form, the CDR3 reads TGCGCCAGCAGCCCCGGGTACTCGACAGTTACCTACGAGCAGTACTTC. It codes for CASSPGYSTVTYEQYF.

The gene calls are TRBV5-8 and TRBJ1-2; a weak D match, TRBD1 (6 bases). The CDR3 consists of 14 residues. Germline lookup yields CDR1 SGHTS and CDR2 YDEGEE. V lost 4 bases to trimming and J lost 4 bases, with 14 bases between them. This chain's CDR3 is CASSVRGAPYGYTF. The CDR3 coding sequence is TGTGCCAGCAGCGTTCGGGGGGCGCCCTATGGCTACACCTTC.

This chain joins TRBV9 and TRBJ2-2; perhaps TRBD2 as D (6 bases). The CDR3 is made up of 17 amino acids. The V end lost 1 base, the J end lost 6 bases, and 19 bases lay between the germline ends. Germline V CDR1 and CDR2: SGDLS, YYNGEE. This chain's CDR3 is CASSVLADGIRPGELFF. The DNA for the CDR3 is TGTGCCAGCAGCGTATTAGCGGATGGTATTCGCCCCGGGGAGCTGTTTTTT.

The chain uses TRBV28 and TRBJ1-3; the D gene is possibly TRBD1 (6 bases). The germline V and J ends were trimmed by 6 bases and 2 bases, with 14 bases remaining between them. The CDR3 sequence is 15 residues long. CDR1 and CDR2 from the germline V gene are MDHEN and SYDVKM. In nucleotides, the CDR3 is TGTGCCAGCAGCGCAGCAGGGGTCGCTGGAAACACCATATATTTT. This gives the protein CASSAAGVAGNTIYF.

Worth noting for this clone: Other nucleotide sequences in the sample specify the same CDR3. The chain couples TRBV2 to TRBJ2-5; possibly TRBD1 for D (6 bases). This CDR3 contains 11 residues. V was shortened by 6 bases and J by 4 bases, with 6 bases between the two germline ends. Germline lookup yields CDR1 SNHLY and CDR2 FYNNEI. The chain's CDR3 is CASRQGETQYF. The CDR3 DNA reads as TGTGCCAGCAGACAGGGAGAGACCCAGTACTTC. The whole variable domain, remainder taken from reference TRBV2 and TRBJ2-5, is EPEVTQTPSHQVTQMGQEVILRCVPISNHLYFYWYRQILGQKVEFLVSFYNNEISEKSEIFDDQFSVERPDGSNFTLKIRSTKLEDSAMYFCASRQGETQYFGPGTRLLVL.

This chain connects TRBV6-5 to TRBJ1-5, with D tentatively TRBD1 (6 bases). Between the trimmed V and J ends, which lost 3 bases and 4 bases, there was a span of 10 bases. The CDR3 covers 14 residues. From germline, CDR1 is MNHEY and CDR2 SVGAGI. The chain's CDR3 is CASSYGQGNQPQHF. CDR3 DNA: TGTGCCAGCAGTTATGGGCAGGGGAATCAGCCCCAGCATTTT.

This rearrangement joins TRBV6-6 to TRBJ1-3; D uncertain. This CDR3 is built from 16 residues. Germline V gives CDR1 MNHNY, CDR2 SVGAGI (reference sequence). The ends were cut back, 4 bases at V and 0 bases at J, with 13 bases in the middle. The CDR3 loop is CASSSSGPFSGNTIYF. The CDR3 DNA follows: TGTGCCAGCAGTTCCTCCGGTCCGTTCTCTGGAAACACCATATATTTT.

The genes are TRBV6-1 and TRBJ2-1; D perhaps matches TRBD2 (6 bases). Germline-derived CDR1 and CDR2 are MNHNS and SASEGT. The CDR3 totals 13 residues. Trimming stripped 5 bases from V and 6 bases from J, with 11 bases between. CDR3 sequence reads: CASSPGGVNEQFF. In nucleotides, the CDR3 is TGTGCCAGCAGTCCAGGAGGGGTCAATGAGCAGTTCTTC.

This chain links TRBV6-1 with TRBJ2-1; 9 bases align to TRBD1. Trimming removed 10 bases from V and 8 bases from J; junction bases left unmatched: 9. Germline V gene lookup returns CDR1 MNHNS and CDR2 SASEGT. The CDR3 consists of 13 residues. DNA for the CDR3: TGTGCCACCGAGGGGACAGGGTTGGATGAGCAGTTCTTC. It specifies CATEGTGLDEQFF.

This chain joins TRBV5-4 and TRBJ2-2, with 7 bases that match TRBD1. This CDR3 region has 15 residues. The germline V gene has CDR1 SGHNT and CDR2 YYREEE (reference sequence). V dropped 4 bases and J dropped 2; count of bases not matched to a gene: 5. CDR3 sequence (DNA): TGTGCCAGCAGCGGGGGACAGAGAAACACCGGGGAGCTGTTTTTT. Translated: CASSGGQRNTGELFF. Filled out from reference TRBV5-4 and TRBJ2-2, the complete variable domain reads ETGVTQSPTHLIKTRGQQVTLRCSSQSGHNTVSWYQQALGQGPQFIFQYYREEENGRGNFPPRFSGLQFPNYSSELNVNALELDDSALYLCASSGGQRNTGELFFGEGSRLTVL.

With regard to this clone: Compared with germline, one end of the junction differs, possibly owing to a read error. The chain has TRBV7-9 and TRBJ2-3; 10 nucleotides align to TRBD2. Germline-derived CDR1 and CDR2 are SEHNR and FQNEAQ (reference sequence). There are 15 residues in the CDR3. CDR3 region: CSSSFSIAGGPTQYF. In DNA form, the CDR3 reads TGTTCCAGCAGCTTTAGTATAGCGGGAGGACCTACGCAGTATTTT.

J is TRBJ2-7 and V is TRBV4-1, with TRBD1 matching over 9 bases. The CDR3 is made up of 16 amino acids. The germline CDR1 and CDR2 sequences are MGHRA and YSYEKL. V trimming: 0 bases; J trimming: 1 base; junction bases outside the gene matches: 4. The chain's CDR3 is CASSQDDRGSSYEQYV. The CDR3 DNA is TGCGCCAGCAGCCAAGACGACAGGGGGAGTTCCTACGAGCAGTACGTC.

The genes are TRBV6-1 and TRBJ2-7; TRBD1 matches 7 bases. Looked up from germline, CDR1 is MNHNS and CDR2 is SASEGT. Trimming cost V 4 bases and J 0 bases; bases outside gene matches: 3. This CDR3 spans 14 amino acids. The CDR3 coding sequence is TGTGCCAGCAGTGCACAGGGGAGCTCCTACGAGCAGTACTTC. Its translation is CASSAQGSSYEQYF.

The chain links TRBV27 to TRBJ2-7; TRBD1 matches at 8 bases. CDR3 size: 15 residues. Germline V gene data show CDR1 as MNHEY and CDR2 as SMNVEV (reference sequence). V shed 5 bases and J 2 bases; nucleotides not matched to a gene: 8. DNA for the CDR3: TGTGCCAGCAGTACCCAGGGGGCAATAGCCTACGAGCAGTACTTC. It specifies CASSTQGAIAYEQYF.

V usage is TRBV10-3 and J usage is TRBJ2-7, with TRBD2 as a possible D gene (6 bases). The CDR3 is 13 amino acids. Per germline, CDR1 ENHRY and CDR2 SYGVKD. Trimming stripped 8 bases from V and 2 bases from J, with 13 bases between. CDR3: CAIRAGTAYEQYV. The CDR3 nucleotides are TGTGCCATCCGGGCGGGGACCGCCTACGAGCAGTACGTC.

V usage is TRBV4-3 and J usage is TRBJ1-2, with 9 bases fitting TRBD1. The germline CDR1 and CDR2 sequences are LGHNA and YSLEER. Losses at the gene ends were 4 bases for V and 5 bases for J; bases not matched to a gene: 2. The CDR3 is 13 residues long. For the CDR3, the DNA is TGCGCCAGCAGCCGGGACAGGGATTATGGCTACACCTTC. Amino acid sequence: CASSRDRDYGYTF.

The V call is TRBV4-2, the J call TRBJ1-5; D is unclear. Looked up from germline, CDR1 is LGHNA and CDR2 is YNFKEQ. The V and J ends lost 0 bases and 2 bases respectively, with 14 bases between them. The CDR3 is made up of 17 amino acids. CDR3 bases: TGTGCCAGCAGCCAAGATTCGTGGAGGTTGCGCAATCAGCCCCAGCATTTT. Its protein is CASSQDSWRLRNQPQHF.

The chain employs TRBV30 and TRBJ1-2, with D perhaps matching TRBD1 (5 bases). From germline, CDR1 is GTSNPN and CDR2 SVGIG (reference sequence). With 6 bases removed from V and 4 bases from J, the gap between germline ends came to 21 bases. This CDR3 spans 15 amino acids. The CDR3 loop reads CACYGAATSGYGYTF. The CDR3 DNA reads TGTGCCTGCTATGGGGCAGCCACCTCAGGCTATGGCTACACCTTC. Together with reference TRBV30 and TRBJ1-2, the CDR3 gives the full variable domain: SQTIHQWPATLVQPVGSPLSLECTVEGTSNPNLYWYRQAAGRGLQLLFYSVGIGQISSEVPQNLSASRPQDRQFILSSKKLLLSDSGFYLCACYGAATSGYGYTFGSGTRLTVV.